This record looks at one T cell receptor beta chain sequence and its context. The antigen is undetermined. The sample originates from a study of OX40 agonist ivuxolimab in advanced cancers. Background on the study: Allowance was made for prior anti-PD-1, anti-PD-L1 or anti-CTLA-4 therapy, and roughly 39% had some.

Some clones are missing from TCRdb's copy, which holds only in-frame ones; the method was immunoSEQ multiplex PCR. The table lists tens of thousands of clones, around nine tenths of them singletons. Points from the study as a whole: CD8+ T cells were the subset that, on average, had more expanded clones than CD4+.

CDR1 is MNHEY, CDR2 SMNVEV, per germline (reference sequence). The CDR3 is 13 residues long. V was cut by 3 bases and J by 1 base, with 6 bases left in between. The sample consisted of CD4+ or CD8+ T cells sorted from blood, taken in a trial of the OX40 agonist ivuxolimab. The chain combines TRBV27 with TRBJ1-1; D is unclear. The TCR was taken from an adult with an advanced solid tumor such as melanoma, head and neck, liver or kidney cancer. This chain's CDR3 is CASSFGPNTEAFF. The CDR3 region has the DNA TGTGCCAGCAGTTTCGGACCGAACACTGAAGCTTTCTTT.